These 3 T cell receptor beta chains originate from one sample sequenced in a study of cytomegalovirus exposure and HLA in healthy donors. Vbeta (60) and Jbeta (13) primers were used in the PCR. Clones were read by immunoSEQ multiplex PCR, and TCRdb kept only the in-frame ones, dropping some. The sample yields more than 90,000 clones, 70% seen once. Sequencing was carried out using PBMCs. Receptors originate from a man aged 25-40 years in good health and CMV-seropositive.

This clone was observed once. The CDR3: CASSIQQGNTEAFF. The CDR3 nucleotides are TGTGCCAGTAGTATTCAACAGGGGAACACTGAAGCTTTCTTT. The chain recombines TRBV19 with TRBJ1-1; tentatively, D is TRBD1 (6 bases). The germline CDR1 and CDR2 sequences are LNHDA and SQIVND (reference sequence). The CDR3 covers 14 residues. V was shortened by 3 bases and J by 1 base, with 9 bases between the two germline ends. Using reference TRBV19 and TRBJ1-1 for the parts outside the CDR3, the full variable domain is DGGITQSPKYLFRKEGQNVTLSCEQNLNHDAMYWYRQDPGQGLRLIYYSQIVNDFQKGDIAEGYSVSREKKESFPLTVTSAQKNPTAFYLCASSIQQGNTEAFFGQGTRLTVV.

The gene calls are TRBV1 and TRBJ2-7; the DNA was not used to check the table's D call, TRBD2. TRBV1 is labeled a pseudogene. There are 15 residues in the CDR3. CDR3 in amino acids: CTSSQGRRSSYEQYV. DNA for the CDR3: TGCACCAGCAGCCAAGGCAGACGGAGCTCCTACGAGCAGTACGTC.

This rearrangement joins TRBV30 to TRBJ1-2; 7 bases line up with TRBD1. The V and J ends lost 0 bases and 5 bases, in that order; junction bases with no gene match: 6. Germline V CDR1 and CDR2: GTSNPN, SVGIG (reference sequence). The CDR3 sequence is 14 residues long. The CDR3 coding sequence is TGTGCCTGGAGTGTCGGAGGACAGGCGTATGGCTACACCTTC. As protein: CAWSVGGQAYGYTF.